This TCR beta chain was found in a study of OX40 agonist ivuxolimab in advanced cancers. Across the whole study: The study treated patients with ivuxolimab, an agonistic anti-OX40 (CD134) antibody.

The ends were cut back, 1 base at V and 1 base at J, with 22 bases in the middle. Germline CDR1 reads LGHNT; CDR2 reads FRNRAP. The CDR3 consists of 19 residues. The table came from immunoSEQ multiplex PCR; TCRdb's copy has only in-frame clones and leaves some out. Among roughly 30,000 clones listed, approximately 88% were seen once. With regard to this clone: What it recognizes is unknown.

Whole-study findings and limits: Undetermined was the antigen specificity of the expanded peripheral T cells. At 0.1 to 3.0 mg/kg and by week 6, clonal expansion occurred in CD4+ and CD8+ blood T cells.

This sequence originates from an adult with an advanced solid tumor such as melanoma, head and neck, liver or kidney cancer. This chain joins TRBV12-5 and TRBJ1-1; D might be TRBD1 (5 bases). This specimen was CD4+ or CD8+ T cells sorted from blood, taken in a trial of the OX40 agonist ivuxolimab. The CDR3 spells CASGLALSGTHGENTEAFF. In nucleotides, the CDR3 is TGTGCTAGTGGTTTGGCATTATCCGGGACCCATGGGGAGAACACTGAAGCTTTCTTT.